The rows below give T cell receptor beta chains drawn from one sample of a study of T cells in Graves' hyperthyroidism and ophthalmopathy. TCRdb redid the calling of the multiplex PCR reads with MiXCR, one entry per CDR3 protein. The data show hundreds of thousands of distinct CDR3 sequences, 14% to 15% seen once. The sample taken for sequencing was blood. These receptor sequences come from a woman in her thirties or forties with Graves' ophthalmopathy. Both conserved end residues are part of each CDR3. D genes are given only for firm matches. Clone size is not always given. Where it is, it says once, few, many or a class for expanded clones.

size | J | D | V | CDR3 | DNA
. | TRBJ2-7 | . | TRBV12-3/TRBV12-4 | CASSVRTAPLFRQYF | TGTGCCAGCAGTGTTCGGACTGCACCGCTCTTCAGGCAGTACTTC
. | TRBJ2-2 | . | TRBV11-3 | CASNLNPNTGELFF | TGTGCCAGCAACTTAAATCCGAACACCGGGGAGCTGTTTTTT
. | TRBJ2-5 | . | TRBV6-1 | CASNRASGQETQYF | TGTGCCAGCAACAGGGCTAGCGGCCAAGAGACCCAGTACTTC
once | TRBJ2-5 | TRBD2 | TRBV5-4 | CASSLELAGAQETQYF | TGTGCCAGCAGCTTGGAACTAGCGGGGGCCCAAGAGACCCAGTACTTC
many | TRBJ2-7 | . | TRBV30 | CAWSPNYEQYF | TGTGCCTGGAGTCCTAACTACGAGCAGTACTTC
. | TRBJ2-7 | TRBD1 | TRBV5-1 | CASSVRTGGYSYEQYF | TGCGCCAGCAGCGTAAGGACAGGGGGTTACTCCTACGAGCAGTACTTC
many | TRBJ1-1 | . | TRBV20-1 | CSARDHPGNTEAFF | TGCAGTGCTAGAGATCATCCAGGGAACACTGAAGCTTTCTTT
few | TRBJ2-2 | TRBD2 | TRBV18 | CASSPIAGGDTGELFF | TGTGCCAGCTCACCCATAGCGGGAGGTGACACCGGGGAGCTGTTTTTT
. | TRBJ2-2 | TRBD2 | TRBV7-2 | CASSVPSGRDTGELFF | TGTGCCAGCAGCGTACCGAGCGGGAGAGATACCGGGGAGCTGTTTTTT
many | TRBJ2-4 | . | TRBV6-5 | CASSYSRAKNIQYF | TGTGCCAGCAGTTACTCGAGGGCCAAAAACATTCAGTACTTC